The entry below gives a single TCR beta chain sequence along with its context. This specimen belongs to a study of PD-L1 blockade in urothelial cancer. Study-level information: About 85% of the 29 patients were males with bladder-origin urothelial cancer.

Diagnoses among patients were locally advanced or metastatic urothelial carcinoma. V was clipped by 4 bases and J by 4 bases, with 5 bases between them. This CDR3 is built from 11 residues. Germline loops: CDR1 SGHTS, CDR2 YDEGEE. Every PCR was spiked with synthetic TCR analog templates. Sequenced by immunoSEQ multiplex PCR; TCRdb stores in-frame clones only, minus some. Of 50,000 to 60,000 clones detected, over 75% appear once; the ten largest clones hold about 5.6%. The sample consisted of PBMCs, taken around atezolizumab (anti-PD-L1) treatment. The chain carries TRBV5-8 and TRBJ2-5, with D unclear. This TCR was recovered from a man aged 40-55 years with urothelial cancer. As DNA, the CDR3 is TGTGCCAGCAGCGTCCTAGAGACCCAGTACTTC. Protein sequence: CASSVLETQYF.